These 12 T cell receptor beta chains were all obtained from the same sample, sequenced in a study of T cell responses to AZD1222 COVID-19 vaccine. The assay was immunoSEQ multiplex PCR, and TCRdb's table has in-frame clones only and misses some. The sample holds about 170,000 clones; 75% to 90% are singletons and the top ten take about 6.9%. The sample in question was peripheral blood, obtained on day 0 of AZD1222 vaccination. The receptors derive from an adult in good health.

There are a few counts of this clone. The V call is TRBV5-5, the J call TRBJ2-2; possibly TRBD2 for D (5 bases). CDR3 length equals 14 residues. The ends were cut back, 6 bases at V and 6 bases at J, with 15 bases in the middle. Germline values: CDR1 SGHKS, CDR2 YYEKEE (reference sequence). The CDR3, as DNA: TGTGCCAGCAACGTGGACGGGGATGCCGGGGAGCTGTTTTTT. It is translated as CASNVDGDAGELFF.

This sequence joins TRBV19 and TRBJ2-5; 11 bases are shared with TRBD2. The ends lost 0 bases at V and 2 bases at J; junction bases unmatched: 2. Per the germline V gene, CDR1 is LNHDA and CDR2 is SQIVND (reference sequence). CDR3 size: 16 residues. DNA for the CDR3: TGTGCCAGTAGTATAGATCCTAGCGGGGGGCAAGAGACCCAGTACTTC. Its protein product is CASSIDPSGGQETQYF. Full variable domain (missing parts from reference TRBV19 and TRBJ2-5): DGGITQSPKYLFRKEGQNVTLSCEQNLNHDAMYWYRQDPGQGLRLIYYSQIVNDFQKGDIAEGYSVSREKKESFPLTVTSAQKNPTAFYLCASSIDPSGGQETQYFGPGTRLLVL.

V is TRBV12-3 or TRBV12-4 and J is TRBJ1-1; possible D gene TRBD1, 6 bases. Trimming shortened V by 3 bases and J by 7 bases, and 12 bases separated the two germline ends. The CDR3 is 13 residues long. Here the CDR3 DNA reads TGTGCCAGCAGTTTGGCAGGGGTGGATGAAGCTTTCTTT. As protein: CASSLAGVDEAFF.

This rearrangement joins TRBV7-6 to TRBJ1-4, with D hard to call. The CDR3 length is 15 residues. The germline V and J ends were trimmed by 7 bases and 8 bases, with 20 bases remaining between them. The germline CDR1 and CDR2 sequences are SGHVS and FNYEAQ. In DNA form, the CDR3 reads TGTGCCAGCACCAAAATTAGCGGACCGCGGGAAAAACTGTTTTTT. Amino acid sequence: CASTKISGPREKLFF.

V is TRBV20-1 and J is TRBJ1-2; no reliable D call. V dropped 4 bases and J dropped 7 bases, with 4 bases sitting between them. The CDR3 consists of 9 residues. Germline V lookup: CDR1 DFQATT, CDR2 SNEGSKA (reference sequence). The CDR3 loop reads CSAKPGYTF. The DNA of the CDR3 is TGCAGTGCTAAACCTGGCTACACCTTC.

With regard to this clone: One junction end does not reproduce the germline sequence, and a read error may be involved. Other DNA sequences from this sample encode an identical CDR3 as well. V and J are TRBV7-3 and TRBJ2-3; maybe TRBD1 (6 bases). CDR3 length: 16 amino acids. CDR1 and CDR2 (germline): SGHTA, FQGTGA. In DNA form, the CDR3 reads TGTGCCAGTAGCTTAAATGTGGGGGCCTCCACAGATACGCAGTATTTT. Its translation: CASSLNVGASTDTQYF.

The chain links TRBV15 to TRBJ1-2; D is possibly TRBD1 (5 bases). Germline V CDR1 and CDR2: LNHNV, YYDKDF (reference sequence). The ends were cut back, 3 bases at V and 12 bases at J, with 20 bases in the middle. This CDR3 is built from 14 residues. As DNA, the CDR3 is TGTGCCACCAGCAGGGGGGGGGACCCCCTTATAAACACCTTC. Translating gives CATSRGGDPLINTF.

The chain uses TRBV4-1 and TRBJ2-1; D remains unclear. The germline V gene has CDR1 MGHRA and CDR2 YSYEKL. This CDR3 is built from 16 residues. Trimming cost V 1 base and J 4 bases, with 14 bases left between them. The CDR3 nucleotides are TGCGCCAGCAGCCAAGTACCGGAAAAATCTTACAATGAGCAGTTCTTC. It is translated as CASSQVPEKSYNEQFF.

This clone was counted between two and nine times. The CDR3 DNA sequence: TGTGCCAGCATGGACAGGGGGCCTTCACCCCTCCACTTT. The encoded protein is CASMDRGPSPLHF. The J gene is TRBJ1-6, the V gene TRBV25-1, with TRBD1 matching over 11 bases. Per the germline V gene, CDR1 is MGHDK and CDR2 is SYGVNS. Losses at the gene ends were 7 bases for V and 9 bases for J; bases not matched to a gene: 2. The CDR3 has 13 amino acids.

V gene TRBV5-1 combines with J gene TRBJ1-3; 9 bases are a match to TRBD1. V lost 3 bases and J lost 4; bases outside the gene matches: 2. Looked up from germline, CDR1 is SGHRS and CDR2 is YFSETQ. The CDR3 spans 14 residues. The CDR3 DNA reads TGCGCCAGCAGCTACGGACAGGGGGGAAACACCATATATTTT. The encoded protein is CASSYGQGGNTIYF.

This sequence joins TRBV18 and TRBJ2-7; 12 positions agree with TRBD2. The J segment lost 4 bases and the V segment lost 6 bases, leaving 7 bases of the junction unmatched. CDR1 and CDR2 from the germline V gene are KGHSH and LQKENI. This CDR3 region has 15 residues. CDR3 region: CASSALAGGQYEQYF. The CDR3 DNA sequence: TGTGCCAGCTCTGCACTAGCGGGGGGTCAATACGAGCAGTACTTC.

The rearrangement links TRBV30 to TRBJ2-7; D is perhaps TRBD1 (6 bases). The ends were cut back, 5 bases at V and 5 bases at J, with 19 bases in the middle. Looked up from germline, CDR1 is GTSNPN and CDR2 is SVGIG (reference sequence). The CDR3 contains 14 residues. The CDR3 is CAWHTTGQWHEQYF. CDR3 nucleotides: TGTGCCTGGCATACGACGGGACAATGGCACGAGCAGTACTTC.